This record covers a single T cell receptor beta chain. Relative to the germline gene, one junction end is altered; a read error may explain this. Constant-region priming of around 530 ng total RNA yielded TCR beta cDNA. Library construction for TCR beta comprised three nested multiplex PCR rounds performed with slightly modified ARM-PCR. The first two PCR rounds used TRBV1-TRBV30 forward primers with a C-beta reverse primer, roughly 10 cycles each. From the multiplex PCR reads, TCRdb called clonotypes with MiXCR, one entry per CDR3 protein. Here the sample spans roughly 330,000 distinct CDR3 sequences, 65% being singletons. The data were taken from a study of tumor-infiltrating lymphocytes in primary liver carcinoma. Unsorted whole blood supplied the blood RNA, and germline DNA was isolated too. Germline CDR1 SGHAT, CDR2 FQNNGV. The CDR3 has 16 amino acids.

The chain carries TRBV11-2 and TRBJ1-1; D gene unclear. The sequence was collected from a man in his forties with primary liver carcinoma and hepatitis B virus infection. Sequenced material: peripheral blood. The CDR3, as DNA: TGTGCCAGCAGCTTAATTGGGCTCTGGGTGAACACTGAAGCTTTATTT. Translated, it gives CASSLIGLWVNTEALF.